These 12 T cell receptor beta chains were all obtained from the same sample, sequenced in a study of cytomegalovirus exposure and HLA in healthy donors. Primers: 60 Vbeta forward and 13 Jbeta reverse. The table came from immunoSEQ multiplex PCR; TCRdb's copy has only in-frame clones and leaves some out. The table counts 150,000 or so clones; 1.3% lies in the top ten. Material for sequencing was PBMCs. The origin of the receptors is a woman aged 60-75 years in good health and CMV-seronegative.

V usage is TRBV11-2 and J usage is TRBJ2-7; 8 bases align to TRBD1. With V trimmed by 3 bases and J by 4 bases, 8 bases remained unmatched. The CDR3 contains 15 residues. Germline CDR1 reads SGHAT; CDR2 reads FQNNGV. CDR3 in amino acids: CASSFDRTGWYEQYF. The DNA of the CDR3 is TGTGCCAGCAGCTTTGATAGGACAGGGTGGTACGAGCAGTACTTC.

V and J are TRBV7-2 and TRBJ2-7; 10 nucleotides align to TRBD1. The CDR3 extends over 13 amino acids. Germline V gives CDR1 SGHTA, CDR2 FQGNSA. V shed 4 bases and J 7 bases; nucleotides not matched to a gene: 4. DNA for the CDR3: TGTGCCAGCAGCTGGGACAGGGGAGAAGAGCAGTACTTC. Its protein product is CASSWDRGEEQYF.

To note about this clone: Other nucleotide sequences in the sample specify the same CDR3. DNA of the CDR3: TGTGCCAGCAGCTTACTGGGGACAGAAGCTTTCTTT. Translated, it gives CASSLLGTEAFF. The chain recombines TRBV7-2 with TRBJ1-1, with D possibly TRBD1 on 6 matching bases. This CDR3 comprises 12 residues. CDR1 is SGHTA and CDR2 is FQGNSA in the germline V gene. Trimming stripped 2 bases from V and 8 bases from J, with 9 bases between.

The rearrangement links TRBV4-1 to TRBJ2-1, with D possibly being TRBD2 (7 bases). CDR3 length equals 16 residues. CDR1 MGHRA and CDR2 YSYEKL come from the germline V gene. The V end was cut by 3 bases, the J end by 2 bases, with 14 bases between. CDR3 nucleotide sequence: TGCGCCAGCAGCCATCTAGGGGGGGGGACCTACAATGAGCAGTTCTTC. Its translation is CASSHLGGGTYNEQFF.

V is TRBV5-1 and J is TRBJ2-3; D uncertain. With 4 bases removed from V and 2 bases from J, the gap between germline ends came to 11 bases. Germline CDR1 SGHRS, CDR2 YFSETQ. The CDR3 contains 14 residues. The CDR3 coding sequence is TGCGCCAGCAGCAGCGACTCCACCACAGATACGCAGTATTTT. Translating gives CASSSDSTTDTQYF.

V and J are TRBV29-1 and TRBJ1-6, with 9 bases matching TRBD1. CDR3 length equals 14 residues. V was clipped by 5 bases and J by 4 bases; unmatched bases: 3. Germline-derived CDR1 and CDR2 are SQVTM and ANQGSEA. The CDR3 loop is CSVKQGAYNSPLHF. The DNA for the CDR3 is TGCAGCGTTAAACAGGGGGCGTATAATTCACCCCTCCACTTT.

The chain combines TRBV5-4 with TRBJ1-6, with 8 positions matching TRBD1. Germline loops: CDR1 SGHNT, CDR2 YYREEE (reference sequence). The CDR3 runs to 16 residues. The junction had 10 bases not matched to a gene; V was cut back by 4 bases and J by 7 bases. CDR3 sequence: CASSRVQGARNSPLHF. The CDR3 region has the DNA TGTGCCAGCAGCCGAGTCCAGGGGGCTAGGAATTCACCCCTCCACTTT.

CDR3 DNA: TGTGCCAGTAGTAAACAGGGTGCCTACAATGAGCAGTTCTTC. As protein: CASSKQGAYNEQFF. The rearrangement joins TRBV19 to TRBJ2-1, with D possibly matching TRBD1 (6 bases). The CDR3 consists of 14 residues. The germline CDR1 and CDR2 sequences are LNHDA and SQIVND (reference sequence). V was pared by 4 bases and J by 2 bases, with 9 bases between.

The chain couples TRBV7-8 to TRBJ1-1; D gene uncertain. Trimming left V 3 bases short and J 4 bases short, with 6 bases between. From germline, CDR1 is SGHVS and CDR2 FQNEAQ. This CDR3 has 12 residues. The CDR3 region has the DNA TGTGCCAGCAGCTTCGAGGGCACTGAAGCTTTCTTT. Translation: CASSFEGTEAFF.

The genes are TRBV25-1 and TRBJ1-4, with D possibly matching TRBD1 (5 bases). The V end was cut by 3 bases, the J end by 2 bases, with 10 bases between. This CDR3 has 15 residues. Germline V lookup: CDR1 MGHDK, CDR2 SYGVNS. In DNA, the CDR3 is TGTGCCAGCAGTGATCCCGGGGGGACTAATGAAAAACTGTTTTTT. Amino acid sequence: CASSDPGGTNEKLFF. Looking up the rest from reference TRBV25-1 and TRBJ1-4 gives the full variable domain: EADIYQTPRYLVIGTGKKITLECSQTMGHDKMYWYQQDPGMELHLIHYSYGVNSTEKGDLSSESTVSRIRTEHFPLTLESARPSHTSQYLCASSDPGGTNEKLFFGSGTQLSVL.

The genes are TRBV19 and TRBJ2-1; D unclear. Germline CDR1 reads LNHDA; CDR2 reads SQIVND (reference sequence). The CDR3 extends over 13 amino acids. V lost 5 bases, J lost 3 bases, and 8 bases lay in between. CDR3 sequence: CASSSTIYNEQFF. As DNA, the CDR3 is TGTGCCAGTAGTTCGACAATCTACAATGAGCAGTTCTTC.

The V and J genes are TRBV4-1 and TRBJ2-7; 9 nucleotides line up with TRBD1. The CDR3 length is 15 residues. Germline CDR1 reads MGHRA; CDR2 reads YSYEKL. V trimming: 0 bases; J trimming: 7 bases; junction bases outside the gene matches: 7. Here the CDR3 reads CASSQENRGRGEQYF. As DNA, the CDR3 is TGCGCCAGCAGCCAAGAAAACAGGGGGCGAGGGGAGCAGTACTTC.